This TCR beta chain was recovered during a study of cytotoxic CD8 clonotypes in ibrutinib-treated CLL. For the study at large: Partial response was seen in approximately 24 patients and complete response in 2; after median around six years, approximately 15 stayed remitted, about twelve progressed. Following a median about eleven months of treatment, with a range of 6 to 36, response samples were taken.

A remark on this clone: Its cognate antigen is unknown.

Measured with immunoSEQ multiplex PCR; TCRdb has only the in-frame clones, and not every one. The data hold about 150,000 clones, with about 79% observed a single time. The CDR3 length is 16 residues. Genomic DNA in an amount of about 2 micrograms was extracted from cryopreserved PBMCs and used for the preparation of TCR beta libraries. Findings and limits, study-wide: Private clonotypes, not public ones, expanded at ibrutinib response.

This material consisted of PBMCs, taken after 12 months of ibrutinib treatment. This receptor was taken from a human donor with chronic lymphocytic leukemia. The chain links TRBV12-2 to TRBJ2-7; TRBD2 was called by the table and not checked on the DNA. TRBV12-2 is termed a pseudogene. CDR3 coding DNA: TGTGCAAGTCGCTTAGACTTTTTTCCCAAAGCCTACGAGCAGTACTTC. It codes for CASRLDFFPKAYEQYF.